The T cell receptor (beta chain) described here comes from a study of T cell responses to AZD1222 COVID-19 vaccine. This clone was seen a single time. TCRdb keeps only in-frame clones here, not all; method: immunoSEQ multiplex PCR. Of 110,000 to 150,000 clones listed, approximately 85% are singletons. Specimen: peripheral blood, collected on day 0 of AZD1222 vaccination. The receptor's source is an adult in good health.

DNA for the CDR3: TGTGCCAGCTCACCAGAGGGTTCTACTTATAGCAATCAGCCCCAGCATTTT. This sequence encodes CASSPEGSTYSNQPQHF. The rearrangement links TRBV18 to TRBJ1-5; D remains unclear. This CDR3 spans 17 amino acids. V dropped 2 bases and J dropped 0 bases, with 14 bases sitting between them. The germline V gene encodes CDR1 KGHSH and CDR2 LQKENI.